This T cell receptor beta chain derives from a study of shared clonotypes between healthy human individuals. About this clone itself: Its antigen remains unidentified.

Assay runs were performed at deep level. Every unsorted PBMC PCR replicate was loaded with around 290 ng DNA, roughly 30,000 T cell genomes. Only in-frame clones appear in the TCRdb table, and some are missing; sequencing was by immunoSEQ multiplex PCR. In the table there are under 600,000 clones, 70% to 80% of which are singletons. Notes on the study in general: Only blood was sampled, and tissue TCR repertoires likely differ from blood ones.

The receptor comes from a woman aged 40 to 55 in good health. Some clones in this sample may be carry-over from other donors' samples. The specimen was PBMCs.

The CDR3 spells CASSLGAGAPDTQYF. In DNA form, the CDR3 reads TGTGCCAGCAGCTTAGGGGCAGGGGCGCCAGATACGCAGTATTTT. V is TRBV7-9 and J is TRBJ2-3; D possibly corresponds to TRBD1 (6 bases). Germline CDR1 reads SEHNR; CDR2 reads FQNEAQ (reference sequence). The CDR3 contains 15 residues. The V end was cut by 1 base, the J end by 4 bases, with 12 bases between. Supplemented by reference TRBV7-9 and TRBJ2-3, the full variable domain reads DTGVSQNPRHKITKRGQNVTFRCDPISEHNRLYWYRQTLGQGPEFLTYFQNEAQLEKSRLLSDRFSAERPKGSFSTLEIQRTEQGDSAMYLCASSLGAGAPDTQYFGPGTRLTVL.